This T cell receptor beta chain was recorded in a study of CD8+ T cells in alopecia areata. The overall study: The drug, oral tofacitinib, was given to treated patients at 5 to 10 mg twice daily. Findings of the study overall: Whereas mice showed it more clearly, TCR sharing across patients was murkier, possibly because of HLA.

Investigators isolated RNA and reverse transcribed it into cDNA to act as the sequencing template. Some clones are missing from TCRdb's copy, which holds only in-frame ones; the method was immunoSEQ multiplex PCR. Of about 140,000 clones listed, under 60% are singletons. Lesional scalp punch biopsies and peripheral blood were collected from alopecia areata patients. CDR1 and CDR2 (germline): SNHLY, FYNNEI. V was trimmed by 7 bases and J by 2 bases, leaving 20 bases between them. The CDR3 length is 16 residues. About this clone: Its antigen remains unknown.

Specimen: CD4+ T cells sorted from blood, collected at week 0. The sequence derives from a human donor with alopecia areata. The J gene is TRBJ1-1, the V gene TRBV2; TRBD1 might be the D (5 bases). Here the CDR3 DNA reads TGTGCCAGCACCGACGGAATGGGAAGGGGAAACACTGAAGCTTTCTTT. Translated: CASTDGMGRGNTEAFF.